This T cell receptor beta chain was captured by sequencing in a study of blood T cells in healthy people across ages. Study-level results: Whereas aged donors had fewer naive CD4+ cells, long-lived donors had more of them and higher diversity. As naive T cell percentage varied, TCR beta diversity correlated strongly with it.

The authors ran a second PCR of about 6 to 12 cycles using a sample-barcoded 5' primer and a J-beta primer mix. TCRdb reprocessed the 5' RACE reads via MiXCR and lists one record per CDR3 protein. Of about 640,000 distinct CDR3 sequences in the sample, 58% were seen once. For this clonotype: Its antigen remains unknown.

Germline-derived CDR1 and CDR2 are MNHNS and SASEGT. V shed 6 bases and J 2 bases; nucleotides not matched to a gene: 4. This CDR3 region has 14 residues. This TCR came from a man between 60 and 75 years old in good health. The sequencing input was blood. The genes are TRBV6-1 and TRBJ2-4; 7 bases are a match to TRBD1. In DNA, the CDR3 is TGTGCCAGCAGGCCACAGGGGTCCAAAAACATTCAGTACTTC. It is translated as CASRPQGSKNIQYF.